The 15 T cell receptor beta chains in this list originate from one sample, sequenced in a study of cytomegalovirus exposure and HLA in healthy donors (dated by TCRdb to 2016 to 2017). Library construction relied on the immunoSEQ multiplex PCR assay. For the multiplex PCR, a mixture combining 60 forward primers for TCR Vbeta segments and 13 reverse primers for TCR Jbeta segments was used. What TCRdb holds here is the immuneACCESS table cut down to in-frame rearrangements. Part of the clones is not present; checked against another copy, under half of the missing clones reflect an unresolved V gene, and the others are unexplained. The sample table records roughly 55,000 clones. The leading ten clones occupy about 10% of the sample. Source material: PBMCs. Every receptor here comes from a woman in her forties or fifties in good health and CMV-seropositive.

The CDR3 sequence is CASSLSGNEQFF. For the CDR3, the DNA is TGTGCCAGCAGTCTTAGCGGGAATGAGCAGTTCTTC. This chain links TRBV25-1 with TRBJ2-1; 7 bases are a match to TRBD2. This CDR3 spans 12 amino acids. Germline V gene lookup returns CDR1 MGHDK and CDR2 SYGVNS. Trimming at V came to 5 bases and at J to 7 bases, leaving 2 bases not matched to a gene. The full variable domain, its missing parts supplied by reference TRBV25-1 and TRBJ2-1, is EADIYQTPRYLVIGTGKKITLECSQTMGHDKMYWYQQDPGMELHLIHYSYGVNSTEKGDLSSESTVSRIRTEHFPLTLESARPSHTSQYLCASSLSGNEQFFGPGTRLTVL.

The CDR3 sequence is CSAGQGVRGYTF. In DNA, the CDR3 is TGCAGCGCTGGACAGGGCGTGCGGGGCTACACCTTC. The rearrangement uses TRBV29-1 and TRBJ1-2; 8 nucleotides line up with TRBD1. CDR1 SQVTM and CDR2 ANQGSEA come from the germline V gene. V shed 7 bases, J shed 8 bases, and the junction held 9 bases outside the gene matches. There are 12 residues in the CDR3.

The V and J genes are TRBV4-1 and TRBJ1-1; tentatively, D is TRBD1 (6 bases). The ends were cut back, 4 bases at V and 1 base at J, with 13 bases in the middle. This CDR3 spans 15 amino acids. The V gene's germline CDR1 is MGHRA and CDR2 YSYEKL. In DNA, the CDR3 is TGCGCCAGCAGCCCGCAGGGGTCTAGGAACACTGAAGCTTTCTTT. It translates to CASSPQGSRNTEAFF.

V usage is TRBV7-9 and J usage is TRBJ1-3; 7 bases line up with TRBD1. Germline CDR1 SEHNR, CDR2 FQNEAQ (reference sequence). With 5 bases clipped from V and 4 bases from J, the junction kept 11 bases outside the gene matches. CDR3 size: 16 residues. The CDR3 spells CASSARTGLDGNTIYF. The CDR3 coding sequence is TGTGCCAGCAGCGCCCGGACAGGATTAGACGGAAACACCATATATTTT.

The chain recombines TRBV19 with TRBJ1-5; 10 nucleotides align to TRBD1. Losses at the gene ends were 6 bases for V and 4 bases for J; bases not matched to a gene: 6. CDR1 and CDR2 from the germline V gene are LNHDA and SQIVND (reference sequence). This CDR3 has 15 amino acids. The chain's CDR3 is CASRHRDRGNQPQHF. In nucleotides, the CDR3 is TGTGCCAGTAGGCACCGGGACAGGGGAAATCAGCCCCAGCATTTT.

Comments on this clone: The sample holds other DNA sequences that translate to the same CDR3. V usage is TRBV6-5 and J usage is TRBJ2-1; 10 bases line up with TRBD2. Germline CDR1 reads MNHEY; CDR2 reads SVGAGI. The CDR3 runs 16 residues. After removal of 4 bases from V and 1 base from J, the junction contained 4 bases not matched to a gene. In nucleotides, the CDR3 is TGTGCCAGCAGTTCCTCAGCGGGAGGGTCCTACAATGAGCAGTTCTTC. It codes for CASSSSAGGSYNEQFF.

This sequence joins TRBV27 and TRBJ2-7; perhaps TRBD2 as D (5 bases). This CDR3 contains 16 residues. The V end lost 6 bases, the J end lost 3 bases, and 21 bases lay between the germline ends. CDR1 and CDR2 (germline): MNHEY, SMNVEV (reference sequence). The CDR3 region has the DNA TGTGCCAGCAGGGCAGGTATCGGAGTAGCGCACTACGAGCAGTACTTC. Protein sequence: CASRAGIGVAHYEQYF.

This chain uses TRBV2 with TRBJ1-5; TRBD1 aligns across 10 bases. This CDR3 is 13 amino acids long. Germline V gene lookup returns CDR1 SNHLY and CDR2 FYNNEI. V lost 9 bases, J lost 10 bases, and 9 bases stayed unmatched. CDR3 bases: TGTGCCAGTCGACATGGACAGGGGGGTCCCCAGCATTTT. It is translated as CASRHGQGGPQHF.

This chain joins TRBV30 and TRBJ1-2; 7 bases agree with TRBD1. Germline CDR1 GTSNPN, CDR2 SVGIG (reference sequence). The junction had 10 bases not matched to a gene; V was cut back by 5 bases and J by 7 bases. CDR3 length equals 13 residues. The CDR3: CAWARQGLGGYTF. Written as DNA, the CDR3 is TGTGCCTGGGCCCGACAGGGCCTGGGTGGCTACACCTTC.

The J gene is TRBJ2-1, the V gene TRBV12-5, with 12 bases that match TRBD2. The CDR3 length is 15 residues. V gave up 6 bases and J gave up 4 bases; unmatched junction bases: 4. The germline CDR1 and CDR2 sequences are LGHNT and FRNRAP. For the CDR3, the DNA is TGTGCTAGTGGCTCACTAGCGGGGGGATACAATGAGCAGTTCTTC. It yields the protein CASGSLAGGYNEQFF.

This chain connects TRBV4-1 to TRBJ1-1; no definite D call. The V gene's germline CDR1 is MGHRA and CDR2 YSYEKL. Deletions cut 1 base from V and 0 bases from J, with 9 bases between. CDR3 length: 15 residues. The CDR3 reads CASSQVPGVNTEAFF. The CDR3 nucleotides are TGCGCCAGCAGCCAAGTTCCGGGAGTGAACACTGAAGCTTTCTTT.

CDR3 nucleotide sequence: TGTGCCAGCTCACCCCCCCGGGGGGCCCCAACTGAAGCTTTCTTT. Translating it yields CASSPPRGAPTEAFF. The chain employs TRBV18 and TRBJ1-1, with D possibly TRBD1 on 6 matching bases. The CDR3 extends over 15 amino acids. V lost 3 bases and J 5 bases, leaving 16 bases between the germline ends. The germline gives CDR1 KGHSH, CDR2 LQKENI.

V usage is TRBV7-3 and J usage is TRBJ2-3; 12 bases are shared with TRBD2. The germline V gene encodes CDR1 SGHTA and CDR2 FQGTGA. The trim removed 4 bases at V and 4 bases at J, leaving 6 bases unmatched. The CDR3 extends over 16 amino acids. CDR3 in DNA: TGTGCCAGCAGCTCCCCTAGCGGGGGGGTGGCAGATACGCAGTATTTT. Translating gives CASSSPSGGVADTQYF.

The V gene is TRBV2, the J gene TRBJ1-6; D uncertain. Trimming removed 9 bases at V and 4 bases at J, with 13 bases between. This CDR3 has 14 residues. Germline lookup yields CDR1 SNHLY and CDR2 FYNNEI. In DNA form, the CDR3 reads TGTGCCAGTAGACGAGCAGCGTATAATTCACCCCTCCACTTT. This codes for CASRRAAYNSPLHF.

The genes are TRBV5-1 and TRBJ2-2; D is uncertain. CDR3 length equals 13 residues. V gave up 0 bases and J gave up 6 bases, with 6 bases separating them. Per germline, CDR1 SGHRS and CDR2 YFSETQ. This CDR3 reads CASSLELPGELFF. CDR3 in DNA: TGCGCCAGCAGCTTGGAACTCCCCGGGGAGCTGTTTTTT.